The rows below give T cell receptor beta chains drawn from one sample of a study of identical twins. A single record per CDR3 protein comes from TCRdb applying MiXCR to the 5' RACE reads. Of around 530,000 distinct CDR3 sequences listed, 15% are singletons. The same sample was also studied in work on yellow fever vaccine responses in identical twins.

The sequenced sample consisted of CD4+ T cells sorted from blood. The receptors come from a woman under 30 in good health. Each CDR3 is given with its conserved first and last residue. A D gene is named only where the DNA matches it firmly. Clone size, where shown, is once, few, many, or a class for clones that have expanded.

len | j_gene | d_gene | v_gene | abundance | CDR3aa | CDR3nt
18 | TRBJ2-1 | TRBD2 | TRBV7-2 | - | CASSLGLAGGPIVLQQFF | TGTGCCAGCAGCTTAGGGCTAGCGGGGGGCCCGATTGTCCTACAGCAGTTCTTC
17 | TRBJ2-4 | TRBD1 | TRBV7-9 | few | CASSRGQGILAKNIQYF | TGTGCCAGCAGCCGTGGACAGGGAATCCTAGCCAAAAACATTCAGTACTTC
15 | TRBJ1-5 | - | TRBV12-3/TRBV12-4 | many | CASSSGLFANQPQHF | TGTGCCAGCAGTTCGGGGCTGTTTGCAAATCAGCCCCAGCATTTT
15 | TRBJ2-3 | TRBD2 | TRBV6-1 | - | CASRVAGGLTDTQYF | TGTGCCAGCAGGGTAGCGGGGGGACTCACAGATACGCAGTATTTT
13 | TRBJ2-1 | - | TRBV19 | - | CATTGRSYNEQFF | TGTGCCACCACGGGGCGTTCCTACAATGAGCAGTTCTTC
13 | TRBJ1-2 | TRBD1 | TRBV7-9 | - | CASIQGPNYGYTF | TGTGCCAGCATACAGGGGCCTAACTATGGCTACACCTTC
13 | TRBJ1-3 | - | TRBV29-1 | - | CSVRWTTGDTIYF | TGCAGCGTGCGTTGGACAACCGGGGACACCATATATTTT
20 | TRBJ1-6 | - | TRBV5-1 | many | CASSWGSGQPFLGDNSPLHF | TGCGCCAGCAGCTGGGGTAGCGGACAGCCCTTCTTGGGAGATAATTCACCCCTCCACTTT
9 | TRBJ1-2 | - | TRBV20-1 | - | CSAHYGYTF | TGCAGTGCTCACTATGGCTACACCTTC
13 | TRBJ1-2 | TRBD1 | TRBV29-1 | - | CSVEGTGAAGYTF | TGCAGCGTTGAAGGTACAGGGGCGGCTGGCTACACCTTC
15 | TRBJ1-2 | TRBD1 | TRBV3-1 | many | CASSPQPDRAYGYTF | TGTGCCAGCAGCCCGCAACCCGACAGGGCCTATGGCTACACCTTC
13 | TRBJ2-1 | - | TRBV20-1 | - | CSARDNNYNEQFF | TGCAGTGCTAGAGATAATAACTACAATGAGCAGTTCTTC
15 | TRBJ1-2 | - | TRBV12-3/TRBV12-4 | many | CASSLEQRVNYGYTF | TGTGCCAGCAGTTTAGAACAGAGAGTTAACTATGGCTACACCTTC
15 | TRBJ2-5 | TRBD2 | TRBV20-1 | - | CSAGRTSGTQETQYF | TGCAGTGCTGGTCGGACTAGCGGGACACAAGAGACCCAGTACTTC
16 | TRBJ1-5 | - | TRBV2 | few | CASSTQGRNSNQPQHF | TGTGCCAGCAGTACCCAGGGGAGGAATAGCAATCAGCCCCAGCATTTT
12 | TRBJ2-1 | TRBD2 | TRBV24-1 | many | CATSGLAGEQFF | TGTGCCACCAGTGGGCTAGCGGGTGAGCAGTTCTTC
14 | TRBJ2-5 | - | TRBV5-1 | - | CASSRGYPGETQYF | TGCGCCAGCAGCCGCGGCTACCCGGGGGAGACCCAGTACTTC